The 12 T cell receptor beta chains presented below share a single source sample, sequenced in a study of blood T cell repertoires in COVID-19. Method: immunoSEQ multiplex PCR; TCRdb's copy keeps in-frame clones and lacks some. The sample contains around 200,000 clones, around 87% of which appear only once. Specimen: peripheral blood. Every receptor here comes from a woman of 80 years or more in a cohort sampled during active or convalescent COVID-19.

This sequence joins TRBV30 and TRBJ1-5; D gene unclear. The V end lost 0 bases, the J end lost 5 bases, and 14 bases lay between the germline ends. Germline lookup yields CDR1 GTSNPN and CDR2 SVGIG (reference sequence). This CDR3 is 15 amino acids long. The CDR3 nucleotides are TGTGCCTGGAGTGTACGAGGTCTGACCCATCAGCCCCAGCATTTT. Encoded protein: CAWSVRGLTHQPQHF.

CDR3 loop: CASSQLAEPRFAGELFF. The CDR3 DNA reads TGTGCCAGCTCCCAACTAGCGGAGCCTAGGTTTGCCGGGGAGCTGTTTTTT. The V call is TRBV3-1 (or the pseudogene TRBV3-2), the J call TRBJ2-2, with 8 bases that match TRBD2. CDR1 and CDR2 from the germline V gene are LGHDT and YNNKEL (reference sequence). After removal of 8 bases from V and 6 bases from J, the junction contained 17 bases not matched to a gene. The CDR3 runs to 17 residues.

CDR3 protein: CASGLPKTGPYDTIYF. CDR3 coding DNA: TGTGCTAGTGGTTTGCCCAAGACAGGGCCCTACGACACCATATATTTT. The rearrangement joins TRBV12-5 to TRBJ1-3; the match to TRBD1 covers 7 bases. V lost 2 bases and J lost 8; bases outside the gene matches: 12. The CDR3 contains 16 residues. Germline CDR1 LGHNT, CDR2 FRNRAP.

V is TRBV27 and J is TRBJ1-6; 9 positions agree with TRBD1. Germline CDR1 reads MNHEY; CDR2 reads SMNVEV (reference sequence). The CDR3 is 17 amino acids. The V and J ends lost 3 bases and 7 bases, in that order; junction bases with no gene match: 10. The CDR3 here is CASSFTGGQAGNSPLHF. The CDR3 nucleotides are TGTGCCAGCAGTTTCACAGGGGGCCAAGCGGGGAATTCACCCCTCCACTTT.

This sequence joins TRBV19 and TRBJ2-3, with 9 bases lining up with TRBD2. This CDR3 spans 16 amino acids. In germline, CDR1 is LNHDA, CDR2 SQIVND (reference sequence). Trimming at V came to 7 bases and at J to 4 bases, leaving 12 bases not matched to a gene. CDR3 sequence reads: CASKISRERGADTQYF. The CDR3 region has the DNA TGTGCCAGTAAGATCTCCCGAGAGCGGGGGGCAGATACGCAGTATTTT.

CDR3 in amino acids: CASSGQHSNQPQHF. The CDR3 nucleotides are TGTGCCAGCTCGGGACAGCATAGCAATCAGCCCCAGCATTTT. The chain is built from TRBV19 and TRBJ1-5; 7 bases fit TRBD1. J gave up 0 bases and V 9 bases, and 5 bases lay outside the gene matches. CDR3 length equals 14 residues. Per germline, CDR1 LNHDA and CDR2 SQIVND (reference sequence).

This chain uses TRBV27 with TRBJ1-1; D is ambiguous. The length of the CDR3 is 13 residues. Trimming pared 3 bases from V and 1 base from J, leaving 6 bases between. Germline V gives CDR1 MNHEY, CDR2 SMNVEV (reference sequence). CDR3 sequence (DNA): TGTGCCAGCAGTTTCGGGTCGAACACTGAAGCTTTCTTT. It encodes CASSFGSNTEAFF.

This rearrangement joins TRBV2 to TRBJ2-1, with D perhaps matching TRBD2 (6 bases). Germline assignment: CDR1 SNHLY and CDR2 FYNNEI. V lost 9 bases and J 9 bases, leaving 21 bases between the germline ends. The CDR3 runs to 14 residues. Here the CDR3 DNA reads TGTGCCAGTCAAAACCGGGGCCTGGGGGGTGAGCAGTTCTTC. Translating gives CASQNRGLGGEQFF. The full variable domain, rest sourced from reference TRBV2 and TRBJ2-1, is EPEVTQTPSHQVTQMGQEVILRCVPISNHLYFYWYRQILGQKVEFLVSFYNNEISEKSEIFDDQFSVERPDGSNFTLKIRSTKLEDSAMYFCASQNRGLGGEQFFGPGTRLTVL.

The chain recombines TRBV27 with TRBJ1-1; a weak D match, TRBD1 (6 bases). The CDR3 has 14 amino acids. Germline V gene lookup returns CDR1 MNHEY and CDR2 SMNVEV (reference sequence). Trimming took 1 base from V and 5 from J, leaving 11 bases between them. In DNA, the CDR3 is TGTGCCAGCAGTTTATTCGAGGGGGAGACTGAAGCTTTCTTT. Residues: CASSLFEGETEAFF.

The chain joins TRBV19 to TRBJ1-2, with 8 bases aligning to TRBD1. Germline values: CDR1 LNHDA, CDR2 SQIVND (reference sequence). The length of the CDR3 is 17 residues. J was trimmed by 0 bases and V by 0 bases; bases with no gene match: 6. As DNA, the CDR3 is TGTGCCAGTAGTATAGATGACAGGGGCGTAACTAACTATGGCTACACCTTC. The encoded protein is CASSIDDRGVTNYGYTF.

This chain connects TRBV5-6 to TRBJ2-5; D possibly corresponds to TRBD2 (6 bases). The CDR3 covers 13 residues. Germline V lookup: CDR1 SGHDT, CDR2 YYEEEE. With 4 bases removed from V and 5 bases from J, the gap between germline ends came to 12 bases. CDR3 protein: CASSRPEGETQYF. In nucleotides, the CDR3 is TGTGCCAGCAGCAGACCGGAGGGGGAGACCCAGTACTTC.

This clone was counted once. CDR3 in amino acids: CATASTGGFEQFF. The CDR3 nucleotides read TGTGCCACCGCCTCCACAGGGGGCTTTGAGCAGTTCTTC. The V call is TRBV5-5, the J call TRBJ2-1, with 9 bases identical to TRBD1. CDR1 and CDR2 from the germline V gene are SGHKS and YYEKEE (reference sequence). This CDR3 region has 13 residues. Germline trimming cut 9 bases from V and 9 bases from J; bases unmatched to any gene: 10.